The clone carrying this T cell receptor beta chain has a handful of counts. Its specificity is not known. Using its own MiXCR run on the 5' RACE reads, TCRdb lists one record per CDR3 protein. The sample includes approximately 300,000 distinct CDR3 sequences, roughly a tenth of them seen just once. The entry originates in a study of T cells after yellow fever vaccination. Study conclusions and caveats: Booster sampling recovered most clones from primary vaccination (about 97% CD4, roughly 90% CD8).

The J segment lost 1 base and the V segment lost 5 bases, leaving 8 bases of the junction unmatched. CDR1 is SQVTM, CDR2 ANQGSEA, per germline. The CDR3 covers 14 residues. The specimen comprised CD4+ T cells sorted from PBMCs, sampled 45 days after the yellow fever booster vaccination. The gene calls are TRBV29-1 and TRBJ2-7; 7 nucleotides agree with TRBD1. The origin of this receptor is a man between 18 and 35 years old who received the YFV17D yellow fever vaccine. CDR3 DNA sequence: TGCAGCGTTACGACCGGGACAGTGTCCTACGAGCAGTACTTC. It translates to CSVTTGTVSYEQYF.